This TCR beta chain comes out of a study of blood T cells in healthy people across ages. Study results and limitations: Possibly confounding the expanded clonotype changes was the fact that donor CMV status was unknown. No conclusive comparison of naive versus antigen-experienced cells was possible with unsorted PBMCs.

Per-sample yields of isolated PBMCs were at least 6 million. Extractions gave at least 5 micrograms of total RNA per sample. Only a few counts were recorded for this clonotype. Its target is not known. CDR1 is ENHRY and CDR2 is SYGVKD in the germline V gene. This CDR3 spans 16 amino acids. V lost 8 bases, J lost 4 bases, and 23 bases lay in between. A J-beta primer mix and a sample-barcoded 5' primer were used in a second PCR of roughly 6 to 12 cycles. One entry per CDR3 protein, called by TCRdb with MiXCR from the 5' RACE reads. The table records about 720,000 distinct CDR3 sequences, 22% of them present only once.

Specimen: blood. The chain couples TRBV10-3 to TRBJ1-2; D may be TRBD1 (6 bases). The receptor was isolated from a man aged 65 to 79 in good health. The CDR3 region has the DNA TGTGCCATCCTTGAAGGGGCTACAGGGCGAAGCTATGGCTACACCTTC. This gives the protein CAILEGATGRSYGYTF.